Below, 30 T cell receptor beta chains from the same sample are listed, as sequenced in a study of blood T cell repertoires in COVID-19. The method was immunoSEQ multiplex PCR; TCRdb's version includes in-frame clones alone and lacks a portion of them. Here the sample spans about 50,000 clones, 70% to 90% being singletons. The source material was peripheral blood. Receptors originate from a human donor in a cohort sampled during active COVID-19.

The CDR3 coding sequence is TGCGCCAGCAGAACCGGGACTAGCGGGGGGCCGATTCGTGGGACCCAGTACTTC. The encoded protein is CASRTGTSGGPIRGTQYF. The gene calls are TRBV10-2 and TRBJ2-5; TRBD2 aligns across 15 bases. The CDR3 loop spans 18 amino acids. V shed 6 bases and J 7 bases; nucleotides not matched to a gene: 15. Germline loops: CDR1 WSHSY, CDR2 SAAADI.

A note on this clone: The identical CDR3 is also encoded by other nucleotide sequences in the sample. V and J are TRBV9 and TRBJ1-2; D not resolved. This CDR3 is built from 14 residues. Germline V gene sequence: CDR1 SGDLS, CDR2 YYNGEE. The germline V and J ends were trimmed by 0 bases and 4 bases, with 10 bases remaining between them. CDR3: CASSVGGGGYGYTF. DNA of the CDR3: TGTGCCAGCAGCGTAGGGGGAGGTGGCTATGGCTACACCTTC. The whole variable domain, filled in from reference TRBV9 and TRBJ1-2, reads DSGVTQTPKHLITATGQRVTLRCSPRSGDLSVYWYQQSLDQGLQFLIQYYNGEERAKGNILERFSAQQFPDLHSELNLSSLELGDSALYFCASSVGGGGYGYTFGSGTRLTVV.

This clone was counted between two and nine times. The chain joins TRBV7-9 to TRBJ2-1, with D possibly matching TRBD1 (5 bases). The CDR3 loop spans 12 amino acids. Germline-derived CDR1 and CDR2 are SEHNR and FQNEAQ (reference sequence). Between the trimmed V and J ends, which lost 5 bases and 9 bases, there was a span of 11 bases. CDR3 DNA: TGTGCCAGCAGCGCCCAGGGCTTTGAGCAGTTCTTC. It yields the protein CASSAQGFEQFF.

V is TRBV18 and J is TRBJ1-1; the D gene is possibly TRBD1 (6 bases). CDR1 is KGHSH, CDR2 LQKENI, per germline. The CDR3 runs 16 residues. V was cut by 5 bases and J by 4 bases, with 20 bases left in between. The CDR3: CASSTQGQGYGTEAFF. The CDR3 region has the DNA TGTGCCAGCTCAACACAGGGCCAGGGGTATGGCACTGAAGCTTTCTTT.

Concerning this clone itself: Other DNA sequences in this sample translate to the same CDR3. This chain links TRBV5-1 with TRBJ1-2; TRBD1 might be the D (6 bases). Germline-derived CDR1 and CDR2 are SGHRS and YFSETQ. The V end lost 0 bases, the J end lost 4 bases, and 10 bases lay between the germline ends. This CDR3 contains 14 residues. CDR3 residues: CASSLEGGRYGYTF. The CDR3 nucleotides read TGCGCCAGCAGCTTGGAAGGGGGTCGCTATGGCTACACCTTC. The full variable domain, rest sourced from reference TRBV5-1 and TRBJ1-2, is KAGVTQTPRYLIKTRGQQVTLSCSPISGHRSVSWYQQTPGQGLQFLFEYFSETQRNKGNFPGRFSGRQFSNSRSEMNVSTLELGDSALYLCASSLEGGRYGYTFGSGTRLTVV.

This clone was detected only a few times. The genes are TRBV28 and TRBJ1-2; tentative D call: TRBD1 (5 bases). The CDR3 is made up of 15 amino acids. Per germline, CDR1 MDHEN and CDR2 SYDVKM. V lost 2 bases to trimming and J lost 6 bases, with 16 bases between them. This CDR3 is CASSLRKGTLNGYTF. The CDR3 DNA follows: TGTGCCAGCAGTTTACGGAAGGGGACTTTGAATGGCTACACCTTC.

The V gene is TRBV9, the J gene TRBJ1-1; tentatively, D is TRBD1 (6 bases). V was trimmed by 0 bases and J by 5 bases, leaving 17 bases between them. Germline CDR1 is SGDLS and CDR2 is YYNGEE. The CDR3 has 16 amino acids. This CDR3 reads CASSVASGTGITEAFF. The CDR3 nucleotides are TGTGCCAGCAGCGTAGCTTCGGGAACAGGGATTACTGAAGCTTTCTTT.

The chain carries TRBV6-2 or TRBV6-3 and TRBJ1-1; D is undetermined. Trimming took off 5 bases at V and 0 bases at J, with 7 bases between the two ends. Per germline, CDR1 MNHEY and CDR2 SVGEGT. The CDR3 is made up of 13 amino acids. The CDR3 coding sequence is TGTGCCAGCAGTGACGGGGTGAACACTGAAGCTTTCTTT. Protein sequence: CASSDGVNTEAFF.

The chain uses TRBV4-1 and TRBJ1-5, with D tentatively TRBD1 (6 bases). From germline, CDR1 is MGHRA and CDR2 YSYEKL. This CDR3 comprises 17 residues. The V and J ends lost 3 bases and 0 bases respectively, with 15 bases between them. The CDR3 loop is CASSQEWTEDSNQPQHF. Written as DNA, the CDR3 is TGCGCCAGCAGCCAGGAATGGACAGAGGATAGCAATCAGCCCCAGCATTTT.

V gene TRBV3-1 (or the pseudogene TRBV3-2) combines with J gene TRBJ1-2; D may be TRBD1 (5 bases). The CDR3 runs to 17 residues. The germline V gene encodes CDR1 LGHDT and CDR2 YNNKEL (reference sequence). Trimming removed 0 bases at V and 7 bases at J, with 21 bases between. CDR3 amino acids: CASSQDGRGPNLGGYTF. In DNA form, the CDR3 reads TGTGCCAGCAGCCAAGACGGTAGGGGCCCAAACTTGGGTGGCTACACCTTC.

This chain links TRBV3-1 (or the pseudogene TRBV3-2) with TRBJ1-2; 7 nucleotides line up with TRBD1. This CDR3 is 15 amino acids long. In germline, CDR1 is LGHDT, CDR2 YNNKEL (reference sequence). Germline trimming cut 1 base from V and 4 bases from J; bases unmatched to any gene: 6. CDR3 bases: TGTGCCAGCAGCCAAGCACCCCGGGACAGCTATGGCTACACCTTC. Amino acids: CASSQAPRDSYGYTF.

This sequence joins TRBV6-6 and TRBJ1-4; 10 nucleotides line up with TRBD1. V dropped 6 bases and J dropped 8; count of bases not matched to a gene: 9. The CDR3 extends over 15 amino acids. Germline loops: CDR1 MNHNY, CDR2 SVGAGI (reference sequence). CDR3 amino acids: CASRPTGTGDEKLFF. The CDR3 DNA reads as TGTGCCAGCAGACCCACCGGGACAGGGGACGAAAAACTGTTTTTT.

The chain carries TRBV9 and TRBJ2-5, with unresolved D. The CDR3 has 11 amino acids. CDR1 and CDR2 (germline): SGDLS, YYNGEE. Trimming removed 4 bases at V and 1 base at J, with 2 bases between. The CDR3 DNA is TGTGCCAGCAGCCTCCAAGAGACCCAGTACTTC. The encoded protein is CASSLQETQYF.

The J gene is TRBJ1-2, the V gene TRBV2; a weak D match, TRBD1 (5 bases). CDR1 is SNHLY, CDR2 FYNNEI, per germline. Trimming took 6 bases from V and 8 from J, leaving 10 bases between them. CDR3 size: 11 residues. CDR3 coding DNA: TGTGCCAGCAGAGGGGTTGGGGGCTACACCTTC. Translated: CASRGVGGYTF.

The gene calls are TRBV5-1 and TRBJ2-1, with 15 bases matching TRBD2. In germline, CDR1 is SGHRS, CDR2 YFSETQ. Trimming took 4 bases from V and 5 from J; bases not matched to a gene: 13. This CDR3 has 19 amino acids. The CDR3 DNA sequence: TGCGCCAGCAGCCCGCCAACCGGGACTAGCGGGGGGAGCCACAATGAGCAGTTCTTC. Its protein is CASSPPTGTSGGSHNEQFF.

The chain is built from TRBV29-1 and TRBJ1-5, with D unclear. Germline V CDR1 and CDR2: SQVTM, ANQGSEA. Trimming cost V 5 bases and J 2 bases, with 10 bases left between them. This CDR3 contains 13 residues. For the CDR3, the DNA is TGCAGCGTTACTGACTCGGGCAATCAGCCCCAGCATTTT. It yields the protein CSVTDSGNQPQHF.

Comment on this clone: At one of its ends the junction is not consistent with the germline gene, which may arise from a read error. V and J are TRBV28 and TRBJ2-2, with D perhaps matching TRBD2 (7 bases). Germline V lookup: CDR1 MDHEN, CDR2 SYDVKM. The CDR3 has 14 amino acids. CDR3 sequence reads: CVSRWGGNTGELFF. The CDR3 DNA reads TGTGTCAGCAGGTGGGGGGGCAACACCGGGGAGCTGTTTTTT.

CDR3 amino acids: CASRLRSANYGYTF. CDR3 nucleotide sequence: TGTGCCAGCAGATTACGATCAGCTAACTATGGCTACACCTTC. The chain links TRBV7-2 to TRBJ1-2; D gene unclear. Deletions cut 6 bases from V and 0 bases from J, with 11 bases between. This CDR3 has 14 amino acids. Germline CDR1 reads SGHTA; CDR2 reads FQGNSA.

The V gene is TRBV19, the J gene TRBJ2-2; possible D gene TRBD1, 6 bases. The V and J ends lost 3 bases and 4 bases respectively, with 12 bases between them. Looked up from germline, CDR1 is LNHDA and CDR2 is SQIVND (reference sequence). This CDR3 is 15 amino acids long. The CDR3 bases are TGTGCCAGTAGTATCAGGGGTATCGGCACCGGGGAGCTGTTTTTT. Translation: CASSIRGIGTGELFF.

V is TRBV5-1 and J is TRBJ1-5, with 10 bases that match TRBD1. With V trimmed by 4 bases and J by 3 bases, 7 bases remained unmatched. Germline V CDR1 and CDR2: SGHRS, YFSETQ. The CDR3 runs to 16 residues. The CDR3 sequence is CASSAGGTGDNQPQHF. The CDR3 coding sequence is TGCGCCAGCAGCGCGGGAGGGACAGGGGACAATCAGCCCCAGCATTTT.

This clone was observed a single time. V is TRBV6-2 or TRBV6-3 and J is TRBJ2-7; D unclear. Germline CDR1 and CDR2: MNHEY and SVGEGT. Trimming took 2 bases from V and 4 from J, leaving 12 bases between them. CDR3 length: 14 residues. This CDR3 is CASSYEEDGYEQYF. The DNA for the CDR3 is TGTGCCAGCAGTTACGAGGAAGACGGGTACGAGCAGTACTTC.

The rearrangement links TRBV11-2 to TRBJ1-1; D gene ambiguous. The CDR3 totals 15 residues. The V gene lost 0 bases and the J gene lost 1 base, with 9 bases spanning the gap. Germline CDR1 reads SGHAT; CDR2 reads FQNNGV. DNA of the CDR3: TGTGCCAGCAGCTTAGATACGGGAAGGAACACTGAAGCTTTCTTT. As protein: CASSLDTGRNTEAFF.

This chain links TRBV20-1 with TRBJ1-1; D is unclear. V lost 3 bases and J lost 3, with 14 bases in between. The CDR3 has 14 residues. Germline assignment: CDR1 DFQATT and CDR2 SNEGSKA (reference sequence). The CDR3 here is CSASLLASDTEAFF. In DNA, the CDR3 is TGCAGTGCTAGTCTCCTCGCCTCGGACACTGAAGCTTTCTTT.

The chain couples TRBV28 to TRBJ2-7, with 9 bases lining up with TRBD1. In germline, CDR1 is MDHEN, CDR2 SYDVKM. The J segment lost 2 bases and the V segment lost 4 bases, leaving 9 bases of the junction unmatched. The CDR3 covers 16 residues. CDR3 residues: CASSSRDRVMPYEQYF. CDR3 DNA: TGTGCCAGCAGTTCCCGGGACAGGGTTATGCCCTACGAGCAGTACTTC. Full variable domain (remainder filled in from reference TRBV28 and TRBJ2-7): DVKVTQSSRYLVKRTGEKVFLECVQDMDHENMFWYRQDPGLGLRLIYFSYDVKMKEKGDIPEGYSVSREKKERFSLILESASTNQTSMYLCASSSRDRVMPYEQYFGPGTRLTVT.

The gene calls are TRBV7-2 and TRBJ2-5; the match to TRBD2 covers 7 bases. The CDR3 is made up of 16 amino acids. J lost 2 bases, V lost 4 bases, and 10 bases had no gene match. Germline loops: CDR1 SGHTA, CDR2 FQGNSA. The CDR3 loop reads CASSSLGTNLQETQYF. The CDR3 DNA is TGTGCCAGCAGCTCCCTCGGGACTAACCTTCAAGAGACCCAGTACTTC. The whole variable domain, filled in from reference TRBV7-2 and TRBJ2-5, reads GAGVSQSPSNKVTEKGKDVELRCDPISGHTALYWYRQSLGQGLEFLIYFQGNSAPDKSGLPSDRFSAERTGGSVSTLTIQRTQQEDSAVYLCASSSLGTNLQETQYFGPGTRLLVL.

J is TRBJ1-2 and V is TRBV10-3; no clear D gene. Trimming pared 0 bases from V and 0 bases from J, leaving 11 bases between. The length of the CDR3 is 16 residues. Germline V lookup: CDR1 ENHRY, CDR2 SYGVKD. For the CDR3, the DNA is TGTGCCATCAGTGAGTCACTTTTTACCGCTAACTATGGCTACACCTTC. Protein: CAISESLFTANYGYTF.

The rearrangement links TRBV6-1 to TRBJ1-2; D not resolved. Trimming shortened V by 1 base and J by 8 bases, and 5 bases separated the two germline ends. CDR3 size: 11 residues. The germline V gene encodes CDR1 MNHNS and CDR2 SASEGT. CDR3 region: CASSEERGYTF. The DNA for the CDR3 is TGTGCCAGCAGTGAAGAGAGAGGCTACACCTTC.

J is TRBJ1-3 and V is TRBV30, with 8 nucleotides matching TRBD1. This CDR3 has 14 amino acids. Germline loops: CDR1 GTSNPN, CDR2 SVGIG (reference sequence). With V trimmed by 8 bases and J by 0 bases, 6 bases remained unmatched. The CDR3 sequence is CAVGQGLSGNTIYF. As DNA, the CDR3 is TGTGCCGTTGGACAGGGCCTCTCTGGAAACACCATATATTTT.

This clone was seen only a few times. The chain joins TRBV5-1 to TRBJ1-2; D is uncertain. The germline V and J ends were trimmed by 0 bases and 5 bases, with 5 bases remaining between them. The germline V gene encodes CDR1 SGHRS and CDR2 YFSETQ. The CDR3 is made up of 12 amino acids. The CDR3 DNA is TGCGCCAGCAGCTTGGCCTCTTATGGCTACACCTTC. This translates into CASSLASYGYTF.

This sequence joins TRBV10-3 and TRBJ1-6; the match to TRBD1 covers 9 bases. V lost 0 bases, J lost 10 bases, and 7 bases stayed unmatched. CDR1 and CDR2 (germline): ENHRY, SYGVKD. CDR3 length: 16 amino acids. DNA for the CDR3: TGTGCCATCAGTGAGTCCCGGACAGGGGCAGACTCACCCCTCCACTTT. Amino acid sequence: CAISESRTGADSPLHF.